One sample yielded the 11 T cell receptor beta chains listed below, sequenced in a study of lymphopenia after photon versus proton radiotherapy. Measured with immunoSEQ multiplex PCR; TCRdb has only the in-frame clones, and not every one. The profile covers roughly 30,000 clones, with roughly four fifths appearing a single time and under 35% taken by the ten largest. The input for sequencing was peripheral blood, taken from a patient treated with photon-based radiotherapy. These receptors were collected from a man over 45 with gastric cancer.

This chain uses TRBV5-1 with TRBJ1-1; 7 bases are a match to TRBD1. The V gene end was trimmed by 4 bases and the J gene end by 4 bases; junction bases not matched to a gene: 10. CDR3 length: 15 amino acids. CDR1 SGHRS and CDR2 YFSETQ come from the germline V gene. The CDR3 nucleotides read TGCGCCAGCAGCCACCACGACAGGGAGGGCACTGAAGCTTTCTTT. This gives the protein CASSHHDREGTEAFF.

The chain couples TRBV4-2 to TRBJ2-1; 7 nucleotides agree with TRBD1. With V trimmed by 2 bases and J by 10 bases, 8 bases remained unmatched. Per germline, CDR1 LGHNA and CDR2 YNFKEQ. This CDR3 spans 14 amino acids. The CDR3 spells CASSQLRGQSEQFF. DNA for the CDR3: TGTGCCAGCAGCCAACTACGGGGACAGTCCGAGCAGTTCTTC.

A single count supports this clone. CDR3 nucleotide sequence: TGTGCCAGCAGCTTAGCGCGGGGGGTTAATGAAAAACTGTTTTTT. Translation gives CASSLARGVNEKLFF. The chain employs TRBV7-2 and TRBJ1-4, with a tentative D call TRBD1 (5 bases). Germline loops: CDR1 SGHTA, CDR2 FQGNSA. The germline V and J ends were trimmed by 0 bases and 4 bases, with 9 bases remaining between them. The CDR3 covers 15 residues.

The chain joins TRBV6-4 to TRBJ2-3; 9 bases fit TRBD2. J was trimmed by 3 bases and V by 3 bases; bases with no gene match: 4. Germline CDR1 is MRHNA and CDR2 is SNTAGT. The CDR3 is 15 residues long. In nucleotides, the CDR3 is TGTGCCAGCAGTGAGGGCGGGGGGGCAACAGATACGCAGTATTTT. It translates to CASSEGGGATDTQYF.

The V call is TRBV5-1, the J call TRBJ1-1; D gene uncertain. Trimming stripped 4 bases from V and 5 bases from J, with 15 bases between. The CDR3 runs 14 residues. Germline lookup yields CDR1 SGHRS and CDR2 YFSETQ. The CDR3 coding sequence is TGCGCCAGCAGCCTATCCATTACCCTGACTGAAGCTTTCTTT. Its protein is CASSLSITLTEAFF.

The chain has TRBV11-2 and TRBJ2-1; 7 nucleotides agree with TRBD1. The V and J ends lost 2 bases and 9 bases, in that order; junction bases with no gene match: 7. The germline gives CDR1 SGHAT, CDR2 FQNNGV. CDR3 length: 14 amino acids. The CDR3 sequence: CASSLTGVTSEQFF. CDR3 nucleotides: TGTGCCAGCAGCTTAACAGGGGTAACGAGTGAGCAGTTCTTC.

The chain combines TRBV6-5 with TRBJ2-2, with 8 bases fitting TRBD1. The V segment lost 6 bases and the J segment 10 bases; nucleotides outside the gene matches: 10. Germline CDR1 reads MNHEY; CDR2 reads SVGAGI. The CDR3 runs to 14 residues. The CDR3 is CASRPGQDAVELFF. CDR3 sequence (DNA): TGTGCCAGCAGGCCGGGACAGGATGCAGTGGAGCTGTTTTTT.

The rearrangement joins TRBV5-1 to TRBJ2-5; possibly TRBD1 for D (6 bases). V was clipped by 1 base and J by 3 bases, with 13 bases between them. In germline, CDR1 is SGHRS, CDR2 YFSETQ. The CDR3 is 15 amino acids. Here the CDR3 reads CASSLFGTSKETQYF. The CDR3 nucleotides read TGCGCCAGCAGCTTGTTTGGGACAAGTAAAGAGACCCAGTACTTC.

The CDR3 loop is CASSLMGGWSYGYTF. The CDR3 DNA reads as TGTGCCAGCAGCTTAATGGGAGGGTGGAGTTATGGCTACACCTTC. The rearrangement uses TRBV7-9 and TRBJ1-2; D gene unclear. V was trimmed by 2 bases and J by 5 bases, leaving 15 bases between them. CDR1 and CDR2 from the germline V gene are SEHNR and FQNEAQ (reference sequence). The CDR3 contains 15 residues.

This clone was seen once. The chain combines TRBV19 with TRBJ2-7; perhaps D is TRBD1 or TRBD2 (6 bases each). This CDR3 region has 14 residues. Deletions cut 7 bases from V and 8 bases from J, with 21 bases between. In germline, CDR1 is LNHDA, CDR2 SQIVND (reference sequence). CDR3 protein: CASTPLAGGFKQYF. Written as DNA, the CDR3 is TGTGCCAGTACCCCCCTTGCCGGGGGCTTCAAGCAGTACTTC.

The rearrangement links TRBV19 to TRBJ1-5, with 9 bases identical to TRBD1. Germline V CDR1 and CDR2: LNHDA, SQIVND (reference sequence). V was clipped by 3 bases and J by 5 bases; unmatched bases: 5. The CDR3 spans 15 residues. This CDR3 reads CASSITGGWDQPQHF. In DNA form, the CDR3 reads TGTGCCAGTAGTATTACAGGGGGCTGGGATCAGCCCCAGCATTTT.